The T cell receptor (beta chain) under discussion was sequenced for a study of CXCR4 blockade with PD-1 therapy in pancreatic cancer. Study-level results: Antigen-specificity overlap of convergent dominant clones remained unconfirmed. Intratumoral clonality (mean approximately 0.15) exceeded healthy blood (about 0.05) but did not track survival. Frequent tumor clones were encoded by many distinct rearrangements, suggesting shared antigens.

The archived tumor blocks came from patients without neoadjuvant therapy before resection. TCRdb's copy holds only in-frame clones and misses some; the assay was immunoSEQ multiplex PCR. The table includes 2,000 to 3,000 clones, 40% detected once. This clone was recorded a few times. Its antigen remains unidentified. The TCR originated in a human donor with pancreatic ductal adenocarcinoma. Material for sequencing was tumor tissue.

CDR3 amino acids: CASSPLVGGDQAFF. DNA of the CDR3: TGTGCCAGCAGTCCCCTAGTGGGCGGAGACCAAGCTTTCTTT. This chain uses TRBV6-4 with TRBJ1-1, with D unresolved. The CDR3 length is 14 residues. Germline V gene lookup returns CDR1 MRHNA and CDR2 SNTAGT. V was trimmed by 5 bases and J by 9 bases, leaving 19 bases between them.